This T cell receptor beta chain was retrieved from a study of blood T cell repertoires in COVID-19. The protocol was immunoSEQ multiplex PCR, while the TCRdb copy is restricted to in-frame clones and leaves out a portion. This sample yields more than 250,000 clones, of which around 88% are seen a single time; roughly 6.2% belongs to the top ten. V lost 0 bases to trimming and J lost 6 bases; unmatched junction nucleotides: 13. In germline, CDR1 is SGDLS, CDR2 YYNGEE. The CDR3 consists of 19 residues. The chain employs TRBV9 and TRBJ2-1, with 12 bases matching TRBD2. This sequence was found in a woman aged 40 to 50 who had recovered from COVID-19. Sequences were obtained from PBMCs or T cells enriched from blood (not recorded which). CDR3 loop: CASSVEASGRADLSNEQFF. The CDR3 nucleotides are TGTGCCAGCAGCGTAGAGGCTAGCGGGAGGGCCGATTTGTCCAATGAGCAGTTCTTC. Combining the CDR3 with reference TRBV9 and TRBJ2-1 gives the whole variable domain DSGVTQTPKHLITATGQRVTLRCSPRSGDLSVYWYQQSLDQGLQFLIQYYNGEERAKGNILERFSAQQFPDLHSELNLSSLELGDSALYFCASSVEASGRADLSNEQFFGPGTRLTVL.